These T cell receptor beta chains were read from a single sample in a study of blood T cell repertoires in COVID-19. Clones were sequenced by immunoSEQ multiplex PCR, and TCRdb holds only the in-frame ones, with some missing. This sample yields over 300,000 clones, of which about 83% are seen a single time; around 1.2% belongs to the top ten. Sequencing was done on a sample of peripheral blood. These receptor sequences come from a woman aged 50 to 60 with acute or convalescent COVID-19. CDR3s include the opening cysteine and the closing phenylalanine or tryptophan. A D gene is named only where the DNA matches it firmly. Part of the rows lack a size; the others show once, few, many or a class for expanded clones.

>TRBV11-3|TRBD2|-|TRBJ2-5
TGTGCCAGCAGCCCCCGCAGCGGGGGGGAGACCCAGTACTTC
CASSPRSGGETQYF
>TRBV6-5|TRBD2|-|TRBJ2-1
TGTGCCAGCAGTTACAGGGGGACTAGCAGCTACAATGAGCAGTTCTTC
CASSYRGTSSYNEQFF
>TRBV2|TRBD1|-|TRBJ1-5
TGTGCCAGCGCCGGATTCGGGACAGACGATTATAGCAATCAGCCCCAGCATTTT
CASAGFGTDDYSNQPQHF
>TRBV7-6|TRBD1|-|TRBJ1-2
TGTGCCAGCAGCTTTGGAGAACGGGACAGAGGCTACACCTTC
CASSFGERDRGYTF
>TRBV18|-|-|TRBJ1-5
TGTGCCAGCTCACCACGGAGCGCGGGGCCCAATCAGCCCCAGCATTTT
CASSPRSAGPNQPQHF
>TRBV18|-|-|TRBJ1-2
TGTGCCAGCTCACCAACGGCGGGGGGGCATAACTATGGCTACACCTTC
CASSPTAGGHNYGYTF
>TRBV5-1|-|-|TRBJ1-1
TGCGCCAGCAGCTTGAACAGGAACACTGAAGCTTTCTTT
CASSLNRNTEAFF
>TRBV2|TRBD1|-|TRBJ2-2
TGTGCCAGCAGTAACGGACAGGGGGACACCGGGGAGCTGTTTTTT
CASSNGQGDTGELFF
>TRBV6-4|-|-|TRBJ1-4
TGTGCCAGCAGTGCTACGGGGGAAACTAATGAAAAACTGTTTTTT
CASSATGETNEKLFF
>TRBV7-2|TRBD1|-|TRBJ1-2
TGTGCCAGCAGCCTCGACAGGGGGCGGGGGTATGGCTACACCTTC
CASSLDRGRGYGYTF
>TRBV27|-|-|TRBJ2-1
TGTGCCAGCAGTCCCTTTGCCAGTACGGGGAATGAGCAGTTCTTC
CASSPFASTGNEQFF
>TRBV5-1|TRBD2|-|TRBJ2-7
TGCGCCAGCAGGCGGGAGGGCTCCTACGAGCAGTACTTC
CASRREGSYEQYF
>TRBV19|TRBD1|-|TRBJ1-6
TGTGCCAGTAGTCCCTGGACAGGGGGACTGGAAAATTCACCCCTCCACTTT
CASSPWTGGLENSPLHF
>TRBV7-2|-|-|TRBJ2-3
TGTGCCAGCAGCTTAACAGAAGATACGCAGTATTTT
CASSLTEDTQYF
>TRBV5-4|-|-|TRBJ2-2
TGTGCCAGCAGCTCAGGGTGGTCGGACACCGGGGAGCTGTTTTTT
CASSSGWSDTGELFF
>TRBV30|TRBD2|-|TRBJ2-5
TGTGCCTGGGGTAGTCCCGGGACTAGCGGGGAGACCCAGTACTTC
CAWGSPGTSGETQYF
>TRBV10-3|TRBD1|-|TRBJ2-5
TGTGCCACCCTAAGGGGACAGAAAGAGACCCAGTACTTC
CATLRGQKETQYF
>TRBV10-2|-|few|TRBJ1-2
TGCGCCAGCAGTGCGGGAGAGGGCGGGGTTGGCTACACCTTC
CASSAGEGGVGYTF
>TRBV12-3/TRBV12-4|TRBD2|-|TRBJ2-5
TGTGCCAGCAGTTTTAGCGGGAGAGAGACCCAGTACTTC
CASSFSGRETQYF
>TRBV7-2|-|-|TRBJ1-1
TGTGCCAGCAGCTCAAACAGAGACACTGAAGCTTTCTTT
CASSSNRDTEAFF
>TRBV30|-|-|TRBJ1-6
TGTGCCTGGAGTACCTACCCAACGTCGACAGTGCCCCTCCACTTT
CAWSTYPTSTVPLHF
>TRBV7-2|TRBD2|once|TRBJ2-2
TGTGCCAGCACGATAAGCGGGACGAACACCGGGGAGCTGTTTTTT
CASTISGTNTGELFF
>TRBV6-1|TRBD2|-|TRBJ2-1
TGTGCCAGCAGTGGACTAGCGCCGAGCTCCTACAATGAGCAGTTCTTC
CASSGLAPSSYNEQFF
>TRBV15|-|-|TRBJ2-5
TGTGCCACCAGCAGAGAACAGGGCCGGGGGGAGACGACCCAGTACTTC
CATSREQGRGETTQYF
>TRBV7-7|-|-|TRBJ1-1
TGTGCCAGCAGCCCAGCCGTCCCTAGGCGGGGGAGGAACACTGAAGCTTTCTTT
CASSPAVPRRGRNTEAFF
>TRBV24-1|-|-|TRBJ2-1
TGTGCCACCGGAGAGGGTGGTGAGCAGTTCTTC
CATGEGGEQFF
>TRBV19|-|-|TRBJ2-6
TGTGCCAGTACCTCGGACAGTCTCGCTGGGGCCAACGTCCTGACTTTC
CASTSDSLAGANVLTF
>TRBV10-3|-|-|TRBJ2-3
TGTGCCATCAGTGACCCAACTAGCACAGATACGCAGTATTTT
CAISDPTSTDTQYF
>TRBV7-7|TRBD1|once|TRBJ1-1
TGTGCCAGCAGCTTAGAAACAGGGGCTGAAGCTTTCTTT
CASSLETGAEAFF
>TRBV11-2|TRBD1|-|TRBJ2-4
TGTGCCAGCAGCTTACAGACAGGGCTAGCCAAAAACATTCAGTACTTC
CASSLQTGLAKNIQYF
>TRBV15|-|-|TRBJ1-4
TGTGCCACCAGCAGAGATTCAGGGACTTCTAATGAAAAACTGTTTTTT
CATSRDSGTSNEKLFF
>TRBV5-1|TRBD1|-|TRBJ1-4
TGCGCCAGCAGCCTGGGTGCAGGGGGTGATGAAAAACTGTTTTTT
CASSLGAGGDEKLFF
>TRBV5-1|-|-|TRBJ2-3
TGCGCCAGCAGCGAAGCGGTGGGTGGCACAGATACGCAGTATTTT
CASSEAVGGTDTQYF
>TRBV15|TRBD1|-|TRBJ2-3
TGTGCCACCAGCAGGCGACAGGGGGTGACAGATACGCAGTATTTT
CATSRRQGVTDTQYF
>TRBV10-2|-|-|TRBJ1-5
TGCGCCAGCAGTGAGTCGGGGGGGGCCGCCCAGCATTTT
CASSESGGAAQHF
>TRBV19|TRBD1|-|TRBJ1-5
TGTGCCAGTAGTAACCACAGGGGTCCCCAGCCCCAGCATTTT
CASSNHRGPQPQHF
>TRBV30|-|-|TRBJ1-3
TGTGCCTGGAGTGTTACAGGGTCCGGAAACACCATATATTTT
CAWSVTGSGNTIYF
>TRBV6-1|-|-|TRBJ1-1
TGTGCCAGCAGTGACCTACAGGGAGCGGAAACTGAAGCTTTCTTT
CASSDLQGAETEAFF
>TRBV5-6|TRBD1|-|TRBJ1-5
TGTGCCAGCAGTGTCGGGACAGGGCCCATTTTGCCCCAGCATTTT
CASSVGTGPILPQHF
>TRBV19|TRBD1|many|TRBJ2-7
TGTGCCAGTAGTCTTCTCCCCCCGGGACAGAACGAGCAGTACTTC
CASSLLPPGQNEQYF
>TRBV5-1|-|once|TRBJ1-1
TGCGCCAGCAGCCTAGGGAGCTACCAGCTGACAGAAGCTTTCTTT
CASSLGSYQLTEAFF
>TRBV9|-|-|TRBJ1-2
TGTGCCAGCAGCGGGTTCGCGGACAGCAACTATGGCTACACCTTC
CASSGFADSNYGYTF
>TRBV6-5|TRBD1|few|TRBJ1-1
TGTGCCAGCAGAGTTGACAGGGACACTGAAGCTTTCTTT
CASRVDRDTEAFF
>TRBV15|-|-|TRBJ2-7
TGTGCCACCAGCGTCCGCCGGGGTCCCTACGAGCAGTACTTC
CATSVRRGPYEQYF
>TRBV4-3|-|few|TRBJ2-7
TGCGCCAGCAGCCAAGATAGGGGGTCCGAGCAGTACTTC
CASSQDRGSEQYF
>TRBV14|-|few|TRBJ2-5
TGTGCCAGCAGCCAAGATCTTAACGGGGTCGGGGAGACCCAGTACTTC
CASSQDLNGVGETQYF
>TRBV5-5|-|-|TRBJ1-2
TGTGCCAGCAGCTTGGCCTCCCGAGGGAGTGGCTACACCTTC
CASSLASRGSGYTF